Listed here are 10 T cell receptor beta chains from one sample, sequenced in a study of cytomegalovirus exposure and HLA in healthy donors. Primers for the PCR totalled 60 Vbeta and 13 Jbeta. The table came from immunoSEQ multiplex PCR; TCRdb's copy has only in-frame clones and leaves some out. The table includes roughly 160,000 clones, about three quarters detected once. Sequencing was done on a sample of PBMCs. These receptors all come from a girl aged 10-17 years in good health and CMV-seronegative.

The rearrangement links TRBV19 to TRBJ1-5, with D perhaps TRBD1 (5 bases). Per germline, CDR1 LNHDA and CDR2 SQIVND (reference sequence). Trimming removed 3 bases at V and 5 bases at J, with 14 bases between. The CDR3 has 15 amino acids. CDR3 sequence: CASSIVLTAYQPQHF. In DNA, the CDR3 is TGTGCCAGTAGTATTGTTCTGACAGCGTATCAGCCCCAGCATTTT.

The chain carries TRBV7-6 and TRBJ1-2; D perhaps matches TRBD1 (6 bases). Germline V CDR1 and CDR2: SGHVS, FNYEAQ. The CDR3 extends over 15 amino acids. Trimming took 5 bases from V and 1 from J, leaving 14 bases between them. The CDR3 loop is CASSEAVRGNYGYTF. CDR3 nucleotide sequence: TGTGCCAGCAGCGAAGCGGTCAGGGGTAACTATGGCTACACCTTC.

This clone was seen a few times. This rearrangement joins TRBV7-9 to TRBJ2-5; 12 positions agree with TRBD2. V lost 5 bases and J lost 5; bases outside the gene matches: 9. The germline V gene has CDR1 SEHNR and CDR2 FQNEAQ (reference sequence). This CDR3 comprises 16 residues. The CDR3 is CASSKLAGGPTETQYF. In DNA, the CDR3 is TGTGCCAGCAGCAAGCTAGCGGGGGGGCCTACGGAGACCCAGTACTTC.

V gene TRBV5-6 combines with J gene TRBJ2-5, with 10 positions matching TRBD2. V gave up 2 bases and J gave up 1 base; unmatched junction bases: 5. Germline V lookup: CDR1 SGHDT, CDR2 YYEEEE. The CDR3 is 16 amino acids. In nucleotides, the CDR3 is TGTGCCAGCAGCTTACCCGGACTAGCGGTCCAAGAGACCCAGTACTTC. It is translated as CASSLPGLAVQETQYF.

This chain connects TRBV6-6 to TRBJ1-4, with 7 bases fitting TRBD1. Germline lookup yields CDR1 MNHNY and CDR2 SVGAGI (reference sequence). The ends lost 7 bases at V and 5 bases at J; junction bases unmatched: 7. The CDR3 extends over 14 amino acids. The CDR3 region has the DNA TGTGCCAGCATAAAGGGGGCGGAAAATGAAAAACTGTTTTTT. It is translated as CASIKGAENEKLFF.

This chain uses TRBV14 with TRBJ2-7; TRBD1 matches at 8 bases. Trimming took 4 bases from V and 3 from J; bases not matched to a gene: 8. The CDR3 is 15 amino acids. Germline CDR1 SGHDN, CDR2 FVKESK. Written as DNA, the CDR3 is TGTGCCAGCAGCCGAGGGACAGGACAGATCTACGAGCAGTACTTC. Encoded protein: CASSRGTGQIYEQYF.

The chain couples TRBV5-1 to TRBJ2-5, with a possible D match to TRBD2 (6 bases). The CDR3 extends over 14 amino acids. Deletions cut 0 bases from V and 5 bases from J, with 11 bases between. The V gene's germline CDR1 is SGHRS and CDR2 YFSETQ. CDR3 amino acids: CASSLGEGRETQYF. The CDR3 coding sequence is TGCGCCAGCAGCTTGGGCGAGGGGAGGGAGACCCAGTACTTC. Filled out from reference TRBV5-1 and TRBJ2-5, the complete variable domain reads KAGVTQTPRYLIKTRGQQVTLSCSPISGHRSVSWYQQTPGQGLQFLFEYFSETQRNKGNFPGRFSGRQFSNSRSEMNVSTLELGDSALYLCASSLGEGRETQYFGPGTRLLVL.

This clone was counted a few times. This chain connects TRBV5-6 to TRBJ2-5; 7 nucleotides agree with TRBD2. Gene TRBJ2-7 matches the end of the DNA better, so the J call may be wrong. Germline CDR1 is SGHDT and CDR2 is YYEEEE. The CDR3 totals 15 residues. In DNA, the CDR3 is TGTGCCAGCAGCTTGGGGTCCGGGGGGACCTACGAGCAGTACTTC. Residues: CASSLGSGGTYEQYF.

The chain has TRBV19 and TRBJ1-2, with D possibly TRBD1 on 5 matching bases. CDR1 is LNHDA and CDR2 is SQIVND in the germline V gene (reference sequence). The V gene lost 6 bases and the J gene lost 6 bases, with 5 bases spanning the gap. The CDR3 has 10 amino acids. The CDR3 DNA reads as TGTGCCAGTAGGACAGATGGCTACACCTTC. Translation gives CASRTDGYTF.

The J gene is TRBJ1-5, the V gene TRBV29-1; D uncertain. V was cut by 4 bases and J by 4 bases, with 11 bases left in between. Germline CDR1 SQVTM, CDR2 ANQGSEA. The CDR3 runs 13 residues. The CDR3 sequence: CSVGHQKNQPQHF. CDR3 DNA sequence: TGCAGCGTTGGGCACCAAAAAAATCAGCCCCAGCATTTT.